One sample yielded the 23 T cell receptor beta chains listed below, sequenced in a study of T cell repertoires in cytomegalovirus infection. Their specific antigens are unknown. TCRdb analysed the reads with MiXCR anew, one entry per CDR3 protein. Of 450,000 to 600,000 distinct CDR3 sequences in the sample, about 33% were seen once. This sample comprised cultured PBMCs, obtained from culture after CMV antigen stimulation. The receptors stem from a human donor in good health (CMV status not recorded). Some clones in this sample may be carry-over from other donors' samples.

The table lists this clonotype with a few counts. The chain joins TRBV12-5 to TRBJ1-2; D might be TRBD1 (6 bases). Germline V gene lookup returns CDR1 LGHNT and CDR2 FRNRAP. There are 17 residues in the CDR3. The V end was cut by 5 bases, the J end by 5 bases, with 24 bases between. The CDR3 DNA sequence: TGTGCTAGTGGTAATCCTTCTGGGGAACCAGGGGAGTATGGCTACACCTTC. Translated: CASGNPSGEPGEYGYTF.

This clonotype was picked up a small number of times. The gene calls are TRBV6-2 or TRBV6-3 and TRBJ2-1, with 8 bases fitting TRBD1. From germline, CDR1 is MNHEY and CDR2 SVGEGT. This CDR3 is 17 amino acids long. The ends lost 7 bases at V and 4 bases at J; junction bases unmatched: 15. The CDR3 bases are TGTGCCAGCAACCGCCTCACGACGGGACAGGTATACAATGAGCAGTTCTTC. Amino acids: CASNRLTTGQVYNEQFF.

This clonotype appeared a few times. The chain recombines TRBV4-3 with TRBJ2-1, with D possibly matching TRBD1 (6 bases). CDR3 size: 15 residues. V was shortened by 3 bases and J by 5 bases, with 14 bases between the two germline ends. The germline gives CDR1 LGHNA, CDR2 YSLEER. The CDR3 coding sequence is TGCGCCAGCAGCCAGGCGGAGACAGGTAACAATGAGCAGTTCTTC. It translates to CASSQAETGNNEQFF.

This clonotype appeared a few times. The J gene is TRBJ2-3, the V gene TRBV11-3; TRBD2 is a possible D gene (6 bases). CDR1 is SGHNT and CDR2 is YENEEA in the germline V gene. The V gene lost 6 bases and the J gene lost 5 bases, with 15 bases spanning the gap. CDR3 length: 14 amino acids. CDR3 nucleotide sequence: TGTGCCAGCAGTGGGACTGGCGGGATAGATACGCAGTATTTT. This codes for CASSGTGGIDTQYF.

The chain links TRBV7-9 to TRBJ1-5; 8 bases line up with TRBD1. After removal of 6 bases from V and 7 bases from J, the junction contained 8 bases not matched to a gene. Germline CDR1 and CDR2: SEHNR and FQNEAQ (reference sequence). The CDR3 loop spans 14 amino acids. The CDR3 spells CASSMDRVSQPQHF. The CDR3 region has the DNA TGTGCCAGCAGTATGGACAGGGTCAGCCAGCCCCAGCATTTT.

This clonotype appeared a single time. The CDR3 reads CASSYEGQSYGYTF. The DNA for the CDR3 is TGTGCCAGCAGTTACGAGGGGCAGAGCTATGGCTACACCTTC. V is TRBV6-6 and J is TRBJ1-2; perhaps TRBD1 as D (5 bases). This CDR3 is 14 amino acids long. Trimming took off 2 bases at V and 4 bases at J, with 11 bases between the two ends. Germline CDR1 MNHNY, CDR2 SVGAGI (reference sequence).

The rearrangement uses TRBV28 and TRBJ1-3, with TRBD1 identical over 8 bases. Germline V gene sequence: CDR1 MDHEN, CDR2 SYDVKM. CDR3 length equals 13 residues. The trim removed 6 bases at V and 3 bases at J, leaving 1 base unmatched. CDR3 in amino acids: CASRTGDGNTIYF. CDR3 nucleotides: TGTGCCAGCAGGACAGGGGATGGAAACACCATATATTTT.

V is TRBV6-2 or TRBV6-3 and J is TRBJ2-3; 10 positions match TRBD1. CDR1 is MNHEY, CDR2 SVGEGT, per germline. V shed 11 bases, J shed 6 bases, and the junction held 8 bases outside the gene matches. The CDR3 is made up of 13 amino acids. CDR3 DNA: TGTGCCGCCAGACAGGGGGCAGGTGATACGCAGTATTTT. This gives the protein CAARQGAGDTQYF.

The chain joins TRBV10-3 to TRBJ2-2; D possibly matches TRBD1 or TRBD2 (5 bases each). The germline V gene has CDR1 ENHRY and CDR2 SYGVKD. The CDR3 runs 14 residues. V was pared by 8 bases and J by 0 bases, with 10 bases between. CDR3 DNA: TGTGCCATCCCGGGGCCCGCGAACACCGGGGAGCTGTTTTTT. Protein product: CAIPGPANTGELFF.

For this clonotype: This may come from a read error, since a much larger clone is one base off. The V gene is TRBV7-2, the J gene TRBJ1-5; D might be TRBD1 (6 bases). The germline V and J ends were trimmed by 6 bases and 5 bases, with 17 bases remaining between them. The V gene's germline CDR1 is SGHTA and CDR2 FQGNSA. The CDR3 loop spans 15 amino acids. This chain's CDR3 is CASRSAGVRDQPQHF. In DNA form, the CDR3 reads TGTGCCAGCAGGAGCGCAGGGGTTAGGGATCAGCCCCAGCATTTT.

A remark on this clonotype: One end of the junction varies from germline; a read error may be responsible. J is TRBJ2-1 and V is TRBV29-1; maybe TRBD2 (5 bases). This CDR3 has 13 amino acids. Germline CDR1 SQVTM, CDR2 ANQGSEA. The CDR3: CSSYGVSHNEQFF. DNA for the CDR3: TGCAGTTCTTACGGGGTCTCCCACAATGAGCAGTTCTTC.

This chain connects TRBV6-2 or TRBV6-3 to TRBJ2-2, with D perhaps matching TRBD2 (5 bases). Per the germline V gene, CDR1 is MNHEY and CDR2 is SVGEGT. Trimming cost V 2 bases and J 5 bases, with 18 bases left between them. CDR3 length: 17 amino acids. CDR3 coding DNA: TGTGCCAGCAGTTACCCTTATGAGGGAGACTGGACCGGGGAGCTGTTTTTT. It codes for CASSYPYEGDWTGELFF.

The chain is built from TRBV7-6 and TRBJ1-4; D call uncertain. CDR1 and CDR2 from the germline V gene are SGHVS and FNYEAQ. The CDR3 contains 14 residues. The V and J ends lost 5 bases and 4 bases respectively, with 11 bases between them. The DNA for the CDR3 is TGTGCCAGCAGCCCGCTGCTTGATAATGAAAAACTGTTTTTT. Amino acids: CASSPLLDNEKLFF.

This clonotype was seen a few times. The chain joins TRBV7-9 to TRBJ1-2; 7 bases are a match to TRBD1. The CDR3 is made up of 14 amino acids. In germline, CDR1 is SEHNR, CDR2 FQNEAQ (reference sequence). Germline trimming cut 6 bases from V and 4 bases from J; bases unmatched to any gene: 8. The CDR3 loop reads CASSLTGSGYGYTF. CDR3 coding DNA: TGTGCCAGCAGTTTGACAGGGAGCGGCTATGGCTACACCTTC.

This clonotype was counted between two and nine times. The V call is TRBV27, the J call TRBJ1-4; possibly TRBD1 for D (6 bases). The CDR3 has 15 amino acids. Germline CDR1 and CDR2: MNHEY and SMNVEV (reference sequence). V lost 6 bases and J 6 bases, leaving 17 bases between the germline ends. CDR3 in DNA: TGTGCCAGCAGCCCGACAAGTACAGGGCATGAAAAACTGTTTTTT. Translated: CASSPTSTGHEKLFF.

This clonotype was counted only a few times. The chain has TRBV12-3 or TRBV12-4 and TRBJ2-1, with TRBD2 as a possible D gene (7 bases). V was pared by 9 bases and J by 7 bases, with 13 bases between. The CDR3 is made up of 12 amino acids. The CDR3 spells CASGRGLNEQFF. DNA for the CDR3: TGTGCCAGTGGGAGGGGGTTGAATGAGCAGTTCTTC.

The chain links TRBV7-2 to TRBJ2-1; weak D call: TRBD2 (6 bases). The CDR3 covers 12 residues. CDR1 and CDR2 (germline): SGHTA, FQGNSA. Trimming removed 0 bases at V and 11 bases at J, with 8 bases between. Here the CDR3 reads CASSLAGTQQFF. The CDR3 DNA reads TGTGCCAGCAGCTTAGCGGGGACTCAGCAGTTCTTC. Full variable domain (rest looked up from reference TRBV7-2 and TRBJ2-1): GAGVSQSPSNKVTEKGKDVELRCDPISGHTALYWYRQSLGQGLEFLIYFQGNSAPDKSGLPSDRFSAERTGGSVSTLTIQRTQQEDSAVYLCASSLAGTQQFFGPGTRLTVL.

This clonotype was counted a few times. The chain's CDR3 is CASSRAFSEAFF. In DNA, the CDR3 is TGTGCCAGTAGTAGGGCTTTTTCTGAAGCTTTCTTT. The chain carries TRBV19 and TRBJ1-1; D is ambiguous. Germline V gives CDR1 LNHDA, CDR2 SQIVND (reference sequence). The germline V and J ends were trimmed by 4 bases and 6 bases, with 9 bases remaining between them. This CDR3 spans 12 amino acids.

The chain combines TRBV13 with TRBJ2-1, with 9 bases identical to TRBD2. V shed 4 bases and J 1 base; nucleotides not matched to a gene: 14. Germline CDR1 is PRHDT and CDR2 is FYEKMQ (reference sequence). The CDR3 is made up of 19 amino acids. CDR3 in amino acids: CASSSRGLAGTNSYNEQFF. Here the CDR3 DNA reads TGTGCCAGCAGCTCACGGGGGCTAGCGGGAACCAATTCCTACAATGAGCAGTTCTTC.

The rearrangement uses TRBV27 and TRBJ2-7; no clear D. This CDR3 spans 14 amino acids. From germline, CDR1 is MNHEY and CDR2 SMNVEV (reference sequence). V was shortened by 2 bases and J by 2 bases, with 10 bases between the two germline ends. The CDR3 coding sequence is TGTGCCAGCAGTTTAATGGGTACAGCCTACGAGCAGTACTTC. Its translation: CASSLMGTAYEQYF.

This clonotype has just a few counts. The rearrangement links TRBV7-6 to TRBJ2-2; perhaps TRBD2 as D (6 bases). Between the trimmed V and J ends, which lost 6 bases and 6 bases, there was a span of 17 bases. This CDR3 contains 15 residues. Germline V gene data show CDR1 as SGHVS and CDR2 as FNYEAQ. The CDR3 DNA reads as TGTGCCAGCAGTCACCGGGGGTCAATCGCCGGGGAGCTGTTTTTT. Translating it yields CASSHRGSIAGELFF.

The CDR3: CASSLQLPGELFF. CDR3 nucleotide sequence: TGTGCCAGCAGCTTGCAACTCCCCGGGGAGCTGTTTTTT. The gene calls are TRBV5-6 and TRBJ2-2; D is unresolved. In germline, CDR1 is SGHDT, CDR2 YYEEEE. CDR3 length: 13 residues. The V gene lost 1 base and the J gene lost 6 bases, with 7 bases spanning the gap.

The gene calls are TRBV12-3 or TRBV12-4 and TRBJ2-1; 9 bases are a match to TRBD2. CDR3 size: 14 residues. The junction had 6 bases not matched to a gene; V was cut back by 7 bases and J by 5 bases. CDR3 coding DNA: TGTGCCAGCAAGATGCTAGCGGGAAACAATGAGCAGTTCTTC. It codes for CASKMLAGNNEQFF.